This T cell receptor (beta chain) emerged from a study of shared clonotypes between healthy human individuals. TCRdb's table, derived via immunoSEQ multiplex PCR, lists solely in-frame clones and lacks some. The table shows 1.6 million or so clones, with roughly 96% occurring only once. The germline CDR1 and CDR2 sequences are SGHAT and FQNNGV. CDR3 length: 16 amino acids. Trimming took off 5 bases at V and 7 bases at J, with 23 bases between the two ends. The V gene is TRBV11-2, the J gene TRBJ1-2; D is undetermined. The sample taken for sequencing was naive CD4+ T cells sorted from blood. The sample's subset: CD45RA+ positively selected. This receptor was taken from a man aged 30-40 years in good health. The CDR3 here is CASSPLSGRVSSGYTF. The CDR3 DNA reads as TGTGCCAGCAGCCCTCTTAGCGGTCGCGTGAGCTCTGGCTACACCTTC.